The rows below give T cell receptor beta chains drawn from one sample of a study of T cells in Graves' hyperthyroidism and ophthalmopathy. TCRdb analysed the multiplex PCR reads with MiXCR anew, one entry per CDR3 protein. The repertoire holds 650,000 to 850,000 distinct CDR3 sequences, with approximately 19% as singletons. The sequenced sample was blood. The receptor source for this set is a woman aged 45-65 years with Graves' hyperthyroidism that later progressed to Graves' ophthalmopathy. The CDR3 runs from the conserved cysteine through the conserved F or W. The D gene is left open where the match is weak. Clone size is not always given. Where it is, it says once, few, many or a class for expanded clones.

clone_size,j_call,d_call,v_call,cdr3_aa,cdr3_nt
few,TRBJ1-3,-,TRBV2,CASSLTPVKNPGNTIYF,TGTGCCAGCAGTCTCACCCCGGTTAAGAACCCTGGAAACACCATATATTTT
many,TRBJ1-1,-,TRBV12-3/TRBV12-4,CASTGDVLKMNTEAFF,TGTGCCAGCACTGGAGACGTTCTCAAGATGAACACTGAAGCTTTCTTT
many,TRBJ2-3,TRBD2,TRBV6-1,CASRQSGGETDTQYF,TGTGCCAGCAGGCAAAGCGGGGGGGAAACAGATACGCAGTATTTT
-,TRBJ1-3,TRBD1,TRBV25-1,CASSDLGQTSGNTIYF,TGTGCCAGCAGTGACCTGGGACAGACCTCTGGAAACACCATATATTTT
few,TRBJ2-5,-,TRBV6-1,CASTRFGETQYF,TGTGCCAGCACCCGATTTGGAGAGACCCAGTACTTC
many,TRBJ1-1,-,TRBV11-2,CASSGKGRTNTEAFF,TGTGCCAGCAGCGGAAAGGGACGGACGAACACTGAAGCTTTCTTT
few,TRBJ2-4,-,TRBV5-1,CASSLGQGSHSKNIQYF,TGCGCCAGCAGCTTGGGGCAGGGCTCCCATTCCAAAAACATTCAGTACTTC
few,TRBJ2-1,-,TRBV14,CASSQSRGVWNEQFF,TGTGCCAGCAGCCAAAGCAGGGGGGTTTGGAATGAGCAGTTCTTC
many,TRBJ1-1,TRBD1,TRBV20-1,CSAGGQANTEAFF,TGCAGTGCGGGGGGACAGGCGAACACTGAAGCTTTCTTT
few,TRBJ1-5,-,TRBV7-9,CASSFDAVGPQHF,TGTGCCAGCAGCTTTGACGCGGTTGGGCCCCAGCATTTT
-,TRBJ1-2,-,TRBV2,CASRFYGYTF,TGTGCCAGCAGGTTCTATGGCTACACCTTC
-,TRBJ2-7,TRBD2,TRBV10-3,CAISESSGGAYEQYF,TGTGCCATCAGTGAGTCTTCGGGGGGGGCCTACGAGCAGTACTTC
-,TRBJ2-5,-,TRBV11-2,CASSLDWEKTQYF,TGTGCCAGCAGCTTAGATTGGGAGAAGACCCAGTACTTC
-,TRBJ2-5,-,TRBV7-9,CASSLMWGQETQYF,TGTGCCAGCAGCTTAATGTGGGGTCAAGAGACCCAGTACTTC
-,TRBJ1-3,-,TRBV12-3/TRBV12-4,CASTLSSGSGNTIYF,TGTGCCAGCACCCTATCCAGTGGTTCTGGAAACACCATATATTTT
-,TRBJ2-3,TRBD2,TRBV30,CAWSGLAATPPTDTQYF,TGTGCCTGGAGCGGACTAGCGGCGACCCCTCCCACAGATACGCAGTATTTT
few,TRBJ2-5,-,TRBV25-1,CASSEEAVTQTQYF,TGTGCCAGCAGTGAGGAGGCGGTCACACAGACCCAGTACTTC
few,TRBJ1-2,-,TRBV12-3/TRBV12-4,CASSRDSGRIDYGYTF,TGTGCCAGCAGCCGAGACTCCGGCCGGATTGACTATGGCTACACCTTC
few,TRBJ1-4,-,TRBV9,CASSAFGGAREKLFF,TGTGCCAGCAGCGCATTTGGAGGGGCTCGGGAAAAACTGTTTTTT
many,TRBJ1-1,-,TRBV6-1,CASNPLGVMNTEAFF,TGTGCCAGCAATCCACTTGGGGTCATGAACACTGAAGCTTTCTTT
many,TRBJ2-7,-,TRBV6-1,CASVMPTLAVKREQYF,TGTGCCAGCGTCATGCCGACACTAGCAGTAAAGAGAGAGCAGTACTTC
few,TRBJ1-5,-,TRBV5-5,CASSLGSTGTLYSNQPQHF,TGTGCCAGCAGCTTGGGGAGTACGGGGACACTCTATAGCAATCAGCCCCAGCATTTT
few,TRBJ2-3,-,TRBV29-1,CSVGVGPRTDTQYF,TGCAGCGTTGGCGTAGGGCCTCGCACAGATACGCAGTATTTT
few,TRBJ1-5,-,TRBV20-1,CSAREFSDSNQPQHF,TGCAGTGCTAGAGAGTTCAGTGATAGCAATCAGCCCCAGCATTTT
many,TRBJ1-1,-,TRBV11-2,CASSLSLTRLNTEAFF,TGTGCCAGCAGCTTAAGCCTAACAAGGTTGAACACTGAAGCTTTCTTT
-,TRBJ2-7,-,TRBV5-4,CASSRQVYEQYF,TGTGCCAGCAGCCGACAGGTCTACGAGCAGTACTTC
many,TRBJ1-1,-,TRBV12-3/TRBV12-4,CASSLTVGGTEAFF,TGTGCCAGCAGTTTAACGGTAGGGGGAACTGAAGCTTTCTTT
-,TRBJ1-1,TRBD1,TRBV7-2,CASSSARTGMNTEAFF,TGTGCCAGCAGCTCGGCCCGGACAGGGATGAACACTGAAGCTTTCTTT
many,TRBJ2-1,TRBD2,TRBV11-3,CASSLAVPRGGGAWNGEQFF,TGTGCCAGCAGCTTAGCTGTCCCCCGGGGCGGGGGGGCCTGGAATGGTGAGCAGTTCTTC
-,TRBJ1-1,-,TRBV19,CAVGRTRNTEAFF,TGTGCCGTAGGACGGACGAGGAACACTGAAGCTTTCTTT